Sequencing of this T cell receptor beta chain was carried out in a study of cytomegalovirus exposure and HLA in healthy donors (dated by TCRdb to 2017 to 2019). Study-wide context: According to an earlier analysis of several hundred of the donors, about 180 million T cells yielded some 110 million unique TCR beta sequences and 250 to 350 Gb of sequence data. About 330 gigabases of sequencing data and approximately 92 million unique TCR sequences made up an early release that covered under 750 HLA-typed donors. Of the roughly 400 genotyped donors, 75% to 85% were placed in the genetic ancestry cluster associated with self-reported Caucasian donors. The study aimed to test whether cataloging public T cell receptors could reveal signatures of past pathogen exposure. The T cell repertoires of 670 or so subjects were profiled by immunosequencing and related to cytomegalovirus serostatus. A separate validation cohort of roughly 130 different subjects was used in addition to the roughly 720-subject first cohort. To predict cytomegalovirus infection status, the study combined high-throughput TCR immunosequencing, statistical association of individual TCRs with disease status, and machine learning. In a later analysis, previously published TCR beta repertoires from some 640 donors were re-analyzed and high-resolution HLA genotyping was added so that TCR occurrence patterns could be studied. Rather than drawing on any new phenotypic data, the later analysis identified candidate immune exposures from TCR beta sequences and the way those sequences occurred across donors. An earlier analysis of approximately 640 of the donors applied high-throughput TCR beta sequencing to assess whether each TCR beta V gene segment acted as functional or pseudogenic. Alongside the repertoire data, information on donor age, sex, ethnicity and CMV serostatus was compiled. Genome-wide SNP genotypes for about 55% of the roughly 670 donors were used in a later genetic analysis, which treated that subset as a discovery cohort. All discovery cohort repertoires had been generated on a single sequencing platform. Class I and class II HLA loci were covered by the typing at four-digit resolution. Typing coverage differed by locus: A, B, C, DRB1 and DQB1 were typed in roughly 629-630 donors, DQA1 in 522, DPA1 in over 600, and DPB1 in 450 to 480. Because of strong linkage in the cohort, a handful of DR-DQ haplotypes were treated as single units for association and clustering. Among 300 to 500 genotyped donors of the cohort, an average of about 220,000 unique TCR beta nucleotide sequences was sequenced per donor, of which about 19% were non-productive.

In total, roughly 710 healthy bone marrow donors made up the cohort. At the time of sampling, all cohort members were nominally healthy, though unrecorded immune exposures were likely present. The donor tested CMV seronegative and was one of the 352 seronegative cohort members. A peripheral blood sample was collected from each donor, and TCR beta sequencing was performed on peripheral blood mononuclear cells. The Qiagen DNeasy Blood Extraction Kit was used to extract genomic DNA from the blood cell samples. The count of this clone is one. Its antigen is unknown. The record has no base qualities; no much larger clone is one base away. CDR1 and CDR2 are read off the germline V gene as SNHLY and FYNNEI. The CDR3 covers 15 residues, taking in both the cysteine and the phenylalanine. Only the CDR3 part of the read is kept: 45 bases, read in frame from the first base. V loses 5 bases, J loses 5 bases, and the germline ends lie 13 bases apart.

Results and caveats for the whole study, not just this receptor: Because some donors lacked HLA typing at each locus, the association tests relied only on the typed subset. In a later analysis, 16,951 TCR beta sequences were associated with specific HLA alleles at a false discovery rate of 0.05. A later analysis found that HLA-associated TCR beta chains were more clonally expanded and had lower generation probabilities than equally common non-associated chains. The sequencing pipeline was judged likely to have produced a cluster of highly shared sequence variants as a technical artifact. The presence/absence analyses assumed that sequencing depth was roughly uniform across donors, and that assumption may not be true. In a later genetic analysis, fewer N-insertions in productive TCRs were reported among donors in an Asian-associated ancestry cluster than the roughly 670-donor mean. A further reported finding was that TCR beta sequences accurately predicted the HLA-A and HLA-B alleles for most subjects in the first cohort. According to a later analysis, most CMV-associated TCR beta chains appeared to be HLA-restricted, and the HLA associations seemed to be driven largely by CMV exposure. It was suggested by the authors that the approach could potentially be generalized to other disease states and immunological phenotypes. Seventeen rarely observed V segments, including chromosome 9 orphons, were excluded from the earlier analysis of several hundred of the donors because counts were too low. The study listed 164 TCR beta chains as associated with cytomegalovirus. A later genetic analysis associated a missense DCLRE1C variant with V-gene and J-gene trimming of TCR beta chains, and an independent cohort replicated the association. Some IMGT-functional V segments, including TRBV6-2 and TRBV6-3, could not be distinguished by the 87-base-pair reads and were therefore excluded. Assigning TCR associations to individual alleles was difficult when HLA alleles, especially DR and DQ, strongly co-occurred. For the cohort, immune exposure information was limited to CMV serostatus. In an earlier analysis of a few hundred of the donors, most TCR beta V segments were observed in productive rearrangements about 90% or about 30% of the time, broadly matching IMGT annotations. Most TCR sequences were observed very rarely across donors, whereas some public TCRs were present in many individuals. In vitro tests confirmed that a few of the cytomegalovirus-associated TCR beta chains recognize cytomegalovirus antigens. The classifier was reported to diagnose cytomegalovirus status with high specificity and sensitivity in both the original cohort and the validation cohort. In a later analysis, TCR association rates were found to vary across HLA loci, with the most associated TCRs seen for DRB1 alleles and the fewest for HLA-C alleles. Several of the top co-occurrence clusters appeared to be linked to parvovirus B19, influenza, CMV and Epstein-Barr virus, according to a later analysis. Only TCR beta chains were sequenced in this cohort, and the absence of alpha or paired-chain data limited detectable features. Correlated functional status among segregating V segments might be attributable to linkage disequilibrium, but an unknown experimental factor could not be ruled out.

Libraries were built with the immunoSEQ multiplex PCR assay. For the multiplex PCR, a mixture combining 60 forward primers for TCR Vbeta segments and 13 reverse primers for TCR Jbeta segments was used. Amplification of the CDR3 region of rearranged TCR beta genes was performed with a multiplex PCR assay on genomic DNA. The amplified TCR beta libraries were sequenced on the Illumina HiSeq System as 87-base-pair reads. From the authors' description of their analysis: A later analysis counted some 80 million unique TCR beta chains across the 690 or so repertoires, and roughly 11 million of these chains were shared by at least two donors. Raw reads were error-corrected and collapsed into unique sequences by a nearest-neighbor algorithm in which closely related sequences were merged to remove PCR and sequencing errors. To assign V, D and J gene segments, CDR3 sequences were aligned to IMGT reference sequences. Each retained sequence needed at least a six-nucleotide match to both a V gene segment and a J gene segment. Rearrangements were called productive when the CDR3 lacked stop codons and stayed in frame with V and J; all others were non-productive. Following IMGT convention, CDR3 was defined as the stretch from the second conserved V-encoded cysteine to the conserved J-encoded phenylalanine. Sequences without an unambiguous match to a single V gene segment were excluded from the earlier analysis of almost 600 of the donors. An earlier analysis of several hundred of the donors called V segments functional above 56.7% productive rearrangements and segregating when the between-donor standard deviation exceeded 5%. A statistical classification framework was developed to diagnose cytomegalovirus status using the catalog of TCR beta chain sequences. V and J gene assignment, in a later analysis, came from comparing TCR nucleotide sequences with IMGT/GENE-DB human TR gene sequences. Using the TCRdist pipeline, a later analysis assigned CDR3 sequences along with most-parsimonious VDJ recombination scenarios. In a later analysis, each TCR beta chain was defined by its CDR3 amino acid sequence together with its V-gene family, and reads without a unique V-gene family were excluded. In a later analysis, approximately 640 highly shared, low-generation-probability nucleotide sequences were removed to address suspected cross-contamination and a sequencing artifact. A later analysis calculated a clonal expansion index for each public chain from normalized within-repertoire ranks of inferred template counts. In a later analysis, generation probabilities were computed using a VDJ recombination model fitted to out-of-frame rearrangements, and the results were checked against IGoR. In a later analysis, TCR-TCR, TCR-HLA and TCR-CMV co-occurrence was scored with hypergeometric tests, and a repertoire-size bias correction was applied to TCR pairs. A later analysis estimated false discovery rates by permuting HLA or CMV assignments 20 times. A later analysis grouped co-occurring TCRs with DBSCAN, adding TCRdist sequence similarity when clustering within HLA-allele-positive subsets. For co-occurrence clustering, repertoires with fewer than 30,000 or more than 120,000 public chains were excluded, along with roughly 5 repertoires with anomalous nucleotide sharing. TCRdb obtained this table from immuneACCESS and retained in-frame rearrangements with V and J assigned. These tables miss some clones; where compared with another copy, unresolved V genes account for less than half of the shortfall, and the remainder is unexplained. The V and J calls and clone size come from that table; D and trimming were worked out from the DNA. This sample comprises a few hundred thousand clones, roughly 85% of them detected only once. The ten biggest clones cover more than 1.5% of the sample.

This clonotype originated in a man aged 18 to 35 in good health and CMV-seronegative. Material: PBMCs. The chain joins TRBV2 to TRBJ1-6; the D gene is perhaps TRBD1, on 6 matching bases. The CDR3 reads CASSPNRDNNSPLHF. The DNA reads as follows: TGTGCCAGCAGTCCCAACCGGGACAATAATTCACCCCTCCACTTT.